These 25 T cell receptor beta chains share one sample of origin, sequenced in a study of T cell responses to AZD1222 COVID-19 vaccine. This table comes from immunoSEQ multiplex PCR, and its TCRdb copy is limited to in-frame clones, with some not included. The sample includes 150,000 or so clones, 80% to 95% of them seen just once. The material was peripheral blood, obtained on day 0 of AZD1222 vaccination. Receptors were obtained from an adult in good health.

CDR3 sequence reads: CASSQDLGLAGGGEQFF. The CDR3 region has the DNA TGCGCCAGCAGCCAAGATCTAGGGCTAGCGGGGGGCGGTGAGCAGTTCTTC. The rearrangement uses TRBV4-3 and TRBJ2-1, with 11 bases that match TRBD2. This CDR3 is built from 17 residues. CDR1 LGHNA and CDR2 YSLEER come from the germline V gene. The trim removed 0 bases at V and 9 bases at J, leaving 10 bases unmatched.

The J gene is TRBJ1-5, the V gene TRBV2; D uncertain. V was shortened by 7 bases and J by 3 bases, with 16 bases between the two germline ends. CDR1 and CDR2 (germline): SNHLY, FYNNEI. The CDR3 runs to 15 residues. The CDR3 DNA reads TGTGCCAGCAAGGTCTCGGCCGGCAACAATCAGCCCCAGCATTTT. It codes for CASKVSAGNNQPQHF.

The CDR3 bases are TGTGCCAGCAGCGTCTCTAGCGGAGGGGTTTACAATGAGCAGTTCTTC. It encodes CASSVSSGGVYNEQFF. The chain joins TRBV7-6 to TRBJ2-1; 7 nucleotides match TRBD2. The ends lost 5 bases at V and 4 bases at J; junction bases unmatched: 11. Germline CDR1 SGHVS, CDR2 FNYEAQ. The CDR3 extends over 16 amino acids.

The chain links TRBV19 to TRBJ2-7, with D perhaps given as TRBD1 or TRBD2 (5 bases each). The V gene's germline CDR1 is LNHDA and CDR2 SQIVND (reference sequence). Deletions cut 3 bases from V and 2 bases from J, with 11 bases between. This CDR3 is 14 amino acids long. CDR3 protein: CASSIRGPTYEQYF. CDR3 sequence (DNA): TGTGCCAGTAGTATTAGGGGACCCACCTACGAGCAGTACTTC.

The chain employs TRBV13 and TRBJ2-3; D is undetermined. This CDR3 is built from 11 residues. The germline V and J ends were trimmed by 1 base and 5 bases, with 1 base remaining between them. In germline, CDR1 is PRHDT, CDR2 FYEKMQ (reference sequence). The CDR3 reads CASSLVDTQYF. In DNA form, the CDR3 reads TGTGCCAGCAGCTTAGTAGATACGCAGTATTTT.

The chain couples TRBV2 to TRBJ2-1; D is undetermined. CDR1 and CDR2 from the germline V gene are SNHLY and FYNNEI. The CDR3 runs 13 residues. V dropped 8 bases and J dropped 3 bases, with 11 bases sitting between them. CDR3 protein: CASLPGLYNEQFF. The CDR3 DNA follows: TGTGCCAGCCTACCAGGTCTCTACAATGAGCAGTTCTTC.

This chain links TRBV18 with TRBJ2-5, with D possibly matching TRBD2 (5 bases). V was trimmed by 3 bases and J by 3 bases, leaving 5 bases between them. CDR1 KGHSH and CDR2 LQKENI come from the germline V gene. There are 12 residues in the CDR3. The CDR3 loop is CASSPREETQYF. The CDR3 DNA is TGTGCCAGCTCACCGAGGGAAGAGACCCAGTACTTC.

This chain links TRBV6-2 or TRBV6-3 with TRBJ1-6; D gene ambiguous. The CDR3 spans 15 residues. Trimming stripped 2 bases from V and 10 bases from J, with 15 bases between. Germline CDR1 MNHEY, CDR2 SVGEGT. CDR3 DNA: TGTGCCAGCAGTTACGAAGGGCTGATGGGCTCACCCCTCCACTTT. Translation: CASSYEGLMGSPLHF.

The chain employs TRBV9 and TRBJ1-1; weak D call: TRBD1 (5 bases). Germline CDR1 is SGDLS and CDR2 is YYNGEE. V lost 4 bases, J lost 3 bases, and 19 bases lay in between. The CDR3 sequence is 16 residues long. The CDR3 DNA follows: TGTGCCAGCAGCCCCCTAGGGGTAGGGCAGTACACTGAAGCTTTCTTT. Its protein is CASSPLGVGQYTEAFF.

This chain connects TRBV18 to TRBJ1-3; D unclear. This CDR3 has 16 amino acids. With 3 bases removed from V and 4 bases from J, the gap between germline ends came to 16 bases. Germline-derived CDR1 and CDR2 are KGHSH and LQKENI. CDR3 sequence (DNA): TGTGCCAGCTCACCCGGCCGGACTGTGTCAGGAAACACCATATATTTT. Amino acids: CASSPGRTVSGNTIYF.

This rearrangement joins TRBV7-9 to TRBJ2-4; D is ambiguous. This CDR3 is 16 amino acids long. Trimming stripped 1 base from V and 1 base from J, with 11 bases between. Germline CDR1 SEHNR, CDR2 FQNEAQ (reference sequence). The CDR3 sequence is CASSLVVAGAKNIQYF. The CDR3 DNA sequence: TGTGCCAGCAGCTTAGTCGTAGCCGGGGCCAAAAACATTCAGTACTTC.

V and J are TRBV28 and TRBJ2-1, with TRBD2 matching over 10 bases. Per germline, CDR1 MDHEN and CDR2 SYDVKM. The junction had 14 bases not matched to a gene; V was cut back by 6 bases and J by 9 bases. The CDR3 has 16 residues. DNA of the CDR3: TGTGCCAGCAGATGGGGAGCTAGCGGGAGAGCGGGTGAGCAGTTCTTC. Translating it yields CASRWGASGRAGEQFF.

The V call is TRBV5-4, the J call TRBJ2-7, with D possibly being TRBD2 (6 bases). From germline, CDR1 is SGHNT and CDR2 YYREEE (reference sequence). The CDR3 covers 13 residues. V lost 2 bases to trimming and J lost 5 bases, with 11 bases between them. The CDR3 DNA follows: TGTGCCAGCAGCTTCGGAGGGGCCAACGAGCAGTACTTC. Its translation is CASSFGGANEQYF.

This chain connects TRBV29-1 to TRBJ2-4; 7 bases align to TRBD2. The germline CDR1 and CDR2 sequences are SQVTM and ANQGSEA. Losses at the gene ends were 2 bases for V and 9 bases for J; bases not matched to a gene: 4. CDR3 length equals 12 residues. The CDR3 DNA reads as TGCAGCGTTGAAACCCCGGGGGGCATTCAGTACTTC. This sequence encodes CSVETPGGIQYF.

This chain joins TRBV9 and TRBJ1-1; perhaps TRBD1 as D (6 bases). The CDR3 is 15 amino acids. Trimming left V 3 bases short and J 1 base short, with 13 bases between. The V gene's germline CDR1 is SGDLS and CDR2 YYNGEE. DNA for the CDR3: TGTGCCAGCAGCGCGGGACACCTTGGGAACACTGAAGCTTTCTTT. Translating gives CASSAGHLGNTEAFF.

This clone is a singleton in its sample. This sequence joins TRBV20-1 and TRBJ1-2, with D perhaps matching TRBD1 (5 bases). The length of the CDR3 is 11 residues. Germline V gene lookup returns CDR1 DFQATT and CDR2 SNEGSKA (reference sequence). Trimming stripped 6 bases from V and 2 bases from J, with 7 bases between. The chain's CDR3 is CSAWGNYGYTF. CDR3 bases: TGCAGTGCATGGGGGAACTATGGCTACACCTTC.

The chain carries TRBV10-3 and TRBJ2-1; 9 bases agree with TRBD2. Per the germline V gene, CDR1 is ENHRY and CDR2 is SYGVKD. The CDR3 length is 16 residues. The trim removed 0 bases at V and 4 bases at J, leaving 4 bases unmatched. CDR3 sequence reads: CAISESLAGLYNEQFF. The DNA of the CDR3 is TGTGCCATCAGTGAGTCCCTAGCGGGACTTTACAATGAGCAGTTCTTC.

This chain uses TRBV6-5 with TRBJ1-1; D may be TRBD1 (5 bases). Germline V gene sequence: CDR1 MNHEY, CDR2 SVGAGI. Trimming cost V 8 bases and J 7 bases, with 11 bases left between them. CDR3 size: 11 residues. The CDR3, as DNA: TGTGCCAGCGGAGGGGTAGTTGAAGCTTTCTTT. This encodes CASGGVVEAFF.

The chain combines TRBV21-1 with TRBJ1-1. TRBV21-1 corresponds to a pseudogene. CDR3 length equals 15 residues. The CDR3 DNA sequence: TGTGCCAGCAGCAAAAAGGCAGGGAGGCTGACTGAAGCTTTCTTT. Protein sequence: CASSKKAGRLTEAFF.

The chain joins TRBV5-8 to TRBJ1-2, with a weak D call TRBD1 (6 bases). This CDR3 region has 15 residues. The V end was cut by 3 bases, the J end by 2 bases, with 14 bases between. Germline V CDR1 and CDR2: SGHTS, YDEGEE. The CDR3: CASSSTDRRNYGYTF. CDR3 coding DNA: TGTGCCAGCAGCTCAACCGACAGGAGGAACTATGGCTACACCTTC.

The V call is TRBV6-5, the J call TRBJ2-7; perhaps TRBD1 as D (6 bases). Germline V gives CDR1 MNHEY, CDR2 SVGAGI. The length of the CDR3 is 13 residues. V was shortened by 4 bases and J by 5 bases, with 12 bases between the two germline ends. This chain's CDR3 is CASSWGLENEQYF. In DNA form, the CDR3 reads TGTGCCAGCAGTTGGGGGCTCGAAAACGAGCAGTACTTC.

This chain uses TRBV6-5 with TRBJ2-7; possible D gene TRBD1, 6 bases. The CDR3 loop spans 15 amino acids. The V and J ends lost 2 bases and 6 bases respectively, with 17 bases between them. Germline CDR1 MNHEY, CDR2 SVGAGI. The CDR3 protein is CASSYGAGQGSEQYF. For the CDR3, the DNA is TGTGCCAGCAGTTACGGCGCTGGGCAGGGGAGCGAGCAGTACTTC.

This sequence joins TRBV7-9 and TRBJ2-3; weak D call: TRBD2 (6 bases). Trimming removed 1 base at V and 3 bases at J, with 8 bases between. CDR3 length: 14 residues. Germline V gene data show CDR1 as SEHNR and CDR2 as FQNEAQ (reference sequence). CDR3 loop: CASSLGDSTDTQYF. CDR3 nucleotide sequence: TGTGCCAGCAGCTTAGGGGACTCTACAGATACGCAGTATTTT.

The chain couples TRBV30 to TRBJ2-2; 15 bases align to TRBD2. CDR3 length: 19 residues. V dropped 0 bases and J dropped 6; count of bases not matched to a gene: 11. The germline CDR1 and CDR2 sequences are GTSNPN and SVGIG (reference sequence). The CDR3, as DNA: TGTGCCTGGAGTGTATTGCGGACTAGCGGGAGGGAAGGCGCCGGGGAGCTGTTTTTT. This translates into CAWSVLRTSGREGAGELFF.

V and J are TRBV28 and TRBJ2-7; tentatively, D is TRBD2 (6 bases). The V end was cut by 7 bases, the J end by 4 bases, with 17 bases between. The CDR3 is made up of 14 amino acids. Germline V gene lookup returns CDR1 MDHEN and CDR2 SYDVKM. CDR3: CASTPLEGRYEQYF. CDR3 sequence (DNA): TGTGCCAGCACCCCGCTGGAGGGCCGTTACGAGCAGTACTTC.